The entry below gives a single T cell receptor (beta chain) sequence along with its context. What it binds is not known. A junction boundary mismatches the germline segment, possibly from a read error. This sample was included in a study of T-cell reconstitution after alpha-beta-depleted transplantation in children. Study conclusions and caveats: Among T cells one year after transplant, newly produced cells accounted for most counts and diversity. Several hundred rapidly expanded clones from non-depleted graft cells reportedly supplied alpha-beta T cells about two months post-transplant. TCRbeta diversity was high at day 60 in some patients (a result of surviving recipient T cells and thymic progenitors).

The TCRbeta library incorporated unique molecular identifiers. Using its own MiXCR run on the PCR reads, TCRdb lists one record per CDR3 protein. The sample includes around 700,000 distinct CDR3 sequences, about 12% of them seen just once. CDR1 SGHTA and CDR2 FQGTGA come from the germline V gene. The CDR3 runs to 11 residues. Sequences were derived from PBMCs, sampled before TCRalphabeta/CD19-depleted stem cell transplant. The chain combines TRBV7-3 with TRBJ2-3; D is ambiguous. This sequence originates from a girl aged 2 to 10 with congenital amegakaryocytic thrombocytopenia, due to receive a stem cell transplant. In DNA, the CDR3 is TGTGCCAGCAGCTTTCTAGTGCCCTGTGTGTTT. This gives the protein CASSFLVPCVF.